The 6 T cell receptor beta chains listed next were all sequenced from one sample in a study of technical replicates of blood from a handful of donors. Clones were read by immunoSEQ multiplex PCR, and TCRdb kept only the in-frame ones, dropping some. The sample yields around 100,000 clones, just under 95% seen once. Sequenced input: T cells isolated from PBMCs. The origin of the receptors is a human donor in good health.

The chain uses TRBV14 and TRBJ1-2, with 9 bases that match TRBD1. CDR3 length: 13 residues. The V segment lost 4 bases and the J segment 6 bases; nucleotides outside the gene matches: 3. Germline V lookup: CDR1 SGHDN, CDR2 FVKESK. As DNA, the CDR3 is TGTGCCAGCAGCCCACGACAGGGGGATGGCTACACCTTC. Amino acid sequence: CASSPRQGDGYTF. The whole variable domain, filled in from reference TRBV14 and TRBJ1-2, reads EAGVTQFPSHSVIEKGQTVTLRCDPISGHDNLYWYRRVMGKEIKFLLHFVKESKQDESGMPNNRFLAERTGGTYSTLKVQPAELEDSGVYFCASSPRQGDGYTFGSGTRLTVV.

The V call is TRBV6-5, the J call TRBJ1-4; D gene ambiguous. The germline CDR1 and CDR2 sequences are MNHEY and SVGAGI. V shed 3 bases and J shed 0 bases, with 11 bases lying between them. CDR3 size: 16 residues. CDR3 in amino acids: CASSYDTLTTNEKLFF. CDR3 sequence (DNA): TGTGCCAGCAGTTATGACACACTGACAACTAATGAAAAACTGTTTTTT.

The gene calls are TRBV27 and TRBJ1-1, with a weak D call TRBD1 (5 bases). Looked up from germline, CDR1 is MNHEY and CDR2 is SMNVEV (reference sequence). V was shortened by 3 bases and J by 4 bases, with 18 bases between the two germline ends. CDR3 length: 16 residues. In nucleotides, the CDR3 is TGTGCCAGCAGTTTTCAGGGAGGGTATCGCGGCACTGAAGCTTTCTTT. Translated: CASSFQGGYRGTEAFF.

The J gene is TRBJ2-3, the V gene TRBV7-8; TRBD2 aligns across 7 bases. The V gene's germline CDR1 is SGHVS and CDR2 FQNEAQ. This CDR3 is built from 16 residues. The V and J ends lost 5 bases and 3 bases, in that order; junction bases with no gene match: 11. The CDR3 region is CASSTSTGGSTDTQYF. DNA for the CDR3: TGTGCCAGCAGCACCTCCACCGGCGGGAGTACAGATACGCAGTATTTT.

The CDR3 region is CASSQDLAGRQPQHF. CDR3 nucleotides: TGTGCCAGCAGCCAAGATCTGGCGGGAAGGCAGCCCCAGCATTTT. The chain combines TRBV4-2 with TRBJ1-5; D not certain. V gave up 0 bases and J gave up 7 bases, with 13 bases separating them. Germline V gene sequence: CDR1 LGHNA, CDR2 YNFKEQ. The CDR3 has 15 residues.

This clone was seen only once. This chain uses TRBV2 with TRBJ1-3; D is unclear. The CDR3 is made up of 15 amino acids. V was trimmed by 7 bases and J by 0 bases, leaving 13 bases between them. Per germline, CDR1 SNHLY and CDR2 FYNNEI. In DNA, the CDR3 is TGTGCCAGCATGCCTATATCGGTCTCTGGAAACACCATATATTTT. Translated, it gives CASMPISVSGNTIYF. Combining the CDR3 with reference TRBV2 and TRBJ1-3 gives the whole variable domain EPEVTQTPSHQVTQMGQEVILRCVPISNHLYFYWYRQILGQKVEFLVSFYNNEISEKSEIFDDQFSVERPDGSNFTLKIRSTKLEDSAMYFCASMPISVSGNTIYFGEGSWLTVV.